The next 23 T cell receptor beta chains were all read from a single sample in a study of blood T cell repertoires in COVID-19. Data came from immunoSEQ multiplex PCR; TCRdb stores just in-frame clones and leaves some out. The data contain 80,000 to 100,000 clones, over 75% of them singletons. The sample was peripheral blood. These receptors came from a man in his sixties with acute or convalescent COVID-19.

The chain is built from TRBV30 and TRBJ1-5; 7 bases fit TRBD1. Germline lookup yields CDR1 GTSNPN and CDR2 SVGIG (reference sequence). The CDR3 length is 14 residues. V shed 3 bases and J 1 base; nucleotides not matched to a gene: 3. The CDR3 bases are TGTGCCTGGAGCCCGGGACAGAGCAATCAGCCCCAGCATTTT. Translated: CAWSPGQSNQPQHF.

V is TRBV30 and J is TRBJ2-7; TRBD1 might be the D (6 bases). With 4 bases removed from V and 4 bases from J, the gap between germline ends came to 17 bases. This CDR3 is 14 amino acids long. Per the germline V gene, CDR1 is GTSNPN and CDR2 is SVGIG (reference sequence). DNA of the CDR3: TGTGCCTGGAAGAGGCAGGGGTCTTCTTACGAGCAGTACTTC. As protein: CAWKRQGSSYEQYF.

The chain recombines TRBV30 with TRBJ1-2, with unresolved D. There are 13 residues in the CDR3. The germline V and J ends were trimmed by 5 bases and 0 bases, with 10 bases remaining between them. Germline CDR1 reads GTSNPN; CDR2 reads SVGIG (reference sequence). This chain's CDR3 is CAWGSRANYGYTF. The DNA of the CDR3 is TGTGCCTGGGGTAGCCGAGCTAACTATGGCTACACCTTC.

This clone was counted a few times. An end of the junction does not agree with germline; a read error may underlie this. The chain recombines TRBV2 with TRBJ1-1; perhaps TRBD1 as D (5 bases). CDR1 SNHLY and CDR2 FYNNEI come from the germline V gene. There are 12 residues in the CDR3. CDR3 residues: CAGREFGTEAFF. DNA of the CDR3: TGTGCCGGCAGGGAGTTCGGCACTGAAGCTTTCTTT.

This clone was recorded many times. This sequence joins TRBV19 and TRBJ1-2; TRBD1 aligns across 7 bases. Per germline, CDR1 LNHDA and CDR2 SQIVND (reference sequence). There are 15 residues in the CDR3. Trimming took 0 bases from V and 8 from J; bases not matched to a gene: 9. The CDR3: CASSIDVNRGGGYTF. CDR3 DNA: TGTGCCAGTAGTATAGATGTTAACAGGGGAGGAGGCTACACCTTC.

This chain uses TRBV18 with TRBJ1-3; 7 positions match TRBD1. The V gene end was trimmed by 1 base and the J gene end by 0 bases; junction bases not matched to a gene: 6. The CDR3 runs 17 residues. From germline, CDR1 is KGHSH and CDR2 LQKENI. CDR3 protein: CASSPLPGGDSGNTIYF. CDR3 bases: TGTGCCAGCTCACCACTCCCAGGGGGAGACTCTGGAAACACCATATATTTT.

The chain combines TRBV7-9 with TRBJ2-2; TRBD2 matches at 11 bases. The germline V gene has CDR1 SEHNR and CDR2 FQNEAQ (reference sequence). Losses at the gene ends were 5 bases for V and 4 bases for J; bases not matched to a gene: 6. There are 16 residues in the CDR3. The CDR3 region has the DNA TGTGCCAGCAGCCCGAGACTAGCGGGGATCACCGGGGAGCTGTTTTTT. This translates into CASSPRLAGITGELFF.

The genes are TRBV7-3 and TRBJ2-1, with a weak D call TRBD1 (6 bases). Trimming took 3 bases from V and 7 from J, leaving 13 bases between them. The length of the CDR3 is 14 residues. Germline V gene sequence: CDR1 SGHTA, CDR2 FQGTGA. This CDR3 reads CASSLNRDPNEQFF. CDR3 sequence (DNA): TGTGCCAGCAGCTTGAACAGGGATCCGAATGAGCAGTTCTTC.

The J gene is TRBJ2-1, the V gene TRBV5-1, with 7 positions matching TRBD2. Germline V gene sequence: CDR1 SGHRS, CDR2 YFSETQ. J was trimmed by 8 bases and V by 0 bases; bases with no gene match: 14. There are 17 residues in the CDR3. CDR3 loop: CASSLATSGGSLDEQFF. CDR3 sequence (DNA): TGCGCCAGCAGCTTGGCCACGTCGGGCGGGAGTTTGGATGAGCAGTTCTTC.

The chain uses TRBV28 and TRBJ2-7; D is unresolved. In germline, CDR1 is MDHEN, CDR2 SYDVKM. The CDR3 sequence is 11 residues long. V gave up 5 bases and J gave up 2 bases, with 4 bases separating them. The CDR3 loop reads CASSTPYEQYF. In nucleotides, the CDR3 is TGTGCCAGCAGTACACCCTACGAGCAGTACTTC.

The rearrangement links TRBV4-2 to TRBJ2-7, with TRBD2 identical over 12 bases. The V segment lost 7 bases and the J segment 6 bases; nucleotides outside the gene matches: 10. The CDR3 has 15 amino acids. Germline CDR1 is LGHNA and CDR2 is YNFKEQ. CDR3 region: CASTRTSGIIAEQYF. The CDR3 nucleotides are TGTGCCAGCACCCGGACTAGCGGGATTATCGCCGAGCAGTACTTC.

The V gene is TRBV30, the J gene TRBJ1-1; 8 nucleotides line up with TRBD1. CDR1 and CDR2 from the germline V gene are GTSNPN and SVGIG (reference sequence). V was clipped by 3 bases and J by 5 bases; unmatched bases: 8. This CDR3 is 14 amino acids long. Here the CDR3 DNA reads TGTGCCTGGAGCTTCCAGGGGGCGTTGACTGAAGCTTTCTTT. The encoded protein is CAWSFQGALTEAFF. The full variable domain, in which reference TRBV30 and TRBJ1-1 provide the parts outside the CDR3, is SQTIHQWPATLVQPVGSPLSLECTVEGTSNPNLYWYRQAAGRGLQLLFYSVGIGQISSEVPQNLSASRPQDRQFILSSKKLLLSDSGFYLCAWSFQGALTEAFFGQGTRLTVV.

DNA for the CDR3: TGCGCCAGCAGTAGAGCGGTCCAAGAGACCCAGTACTTC. Translated: CASSRAVQETQYF. The chain is built from TRBV10-1 and TRBJ2-5; D might be TRBD2 (5 bases). Per germline, CDR1 WNHNN and CDR2 SYGVQD (reference sequence). With 5 bases removed from V and 1 base from J, the gap between germline ends came to 8 bases. There are 13 residues in the CDR3.

The V gene is TRBV2, the J gene TRBJ1-6, with a weak D call TRBD1 (6 bases). Germline CDR1 and CDR2: SNHLY and FYNNEI. CDR3 size: 15 residues. The V gene lost 7 bases and the J gene lost 14 bases, with 24 bases spanning the gap. CDR3 sequence: CASIEGGHSVSALHF. In nucleotides, the CDR3 is TGTGCCAGCATCGAAGGGGGTCATTCTGTCTCAGCCCTCCACTTT.

The chain recombines TRBV12-5 with TRBJ2-7; the D gene is possibly TRBD1 (6 bases). V was pared by 2 bases and J by 2 bases, with 16 bases between. The CDR3 is 16 amino acids. The germline CDR1 and CDR2 sequences are LGHNT and FRNRAP. The CDR3 here is CASGLWAGGQTYEQYF. The CDR3 DNA is TGTGCTAGTGGTTTGTGGGCTGGGGGACAAACCTACGAGCAGTACTTC.

V and J are TRBV27 and TRBJ2-7, with TRBD1 identical over 8 bases. V lost 4 bases, J lost 3 bases, and 5 bases stayed unmatched. The length of the CDR3 is 14 residues. Germline V gene data show CDR1 as MNHEY and CDR2 as SMNVEV (reference sequence). The CDR3 is CASSSRQGFYEQYF. In nucleotides, the CDR3 is TGTGCCAGCAGTTCGAGACAGGGGTTCTACGAGCAGTACTTC.

This chain links TRBV15 with TRBJ2-1, with D perhaps TRBD2 (6 bases). Germline lookup yields CDR1 LNHNV and CDR2 YYDKDF (reference sequence). Between the trimmed V and J ends, which lost 0 bases and 1 base, there was a span of 10 bases. The CDR3 loop spans 16 amino acids. The CDR3 nucleotides are TGTGCCACCAGCAGAGAGGTGGGGGGTTCCTACAATGAGCAGTTCTTC. Protein: CATSREVGGSYNEQFF.

V and J are TRBV4-1 and TRBJ2-5; D is unresolved. Trimming shortened V by 0 bases and J by 0 bases, and 5 bases separated the two germline ends. The CDR3 is 14 residues long. CDR1 is MGHRA and CDR2 is YSYEKL in the germline V gene. CDR3 in amino acids: CASSQDADQETQYF. For the CDR3, the DNA is TGCGCCAGCAGCCAAGATGCAGACCAAGAGACCCAGTACTTC.

This clone was recorded once. This chain connects TRBV30 to TRBJ1-3; TRBD1 is a possible D gene (5 bases). CDR1 and CDR2 from the germline V gene are GTSNPN and SVGIG (reference sequence). CDR3 length: 14 residues. V lost 5 bases, J lost 4 bases, and 15 bases lay in between. The DNA for the CDR3 is TGTGCCTGGGAAGCAGGGTCCTTGGGAAACACCATATATTTT. Amino acids: CAWEAGSLGNTIYF. The whole variable domain, filled in from reference TRBV30 and TRBJ1-3, reads SQTIHQWPATLVQPVGSPLSLECTVEGTSNPNLYWYRQAAGRGLQLLFYSVGIGQISSEVPQNLSASRPQDRQFILSSKKLLLSDSGFYLCAWEAGSLGNTIYFGEGSWLTVV.

This clone was seen only a few times. V is TRBV7-6 and J is TRBJ1-1; 7 bases line up with TRBD1. J gave up 5 bases and V 1 base, and 7 bases lay outside the gene matches. CDR1 is SGHVS, CDR2 FNYEAQ, per germline. This CDR3 comprises 15 residues. CDR3 sequence (DNA): TGTGCCAGCAGCTTAGAAGCCCAGGGGGTAACTGAAGCTTTCTTT. Its translation is CASSLEAQGVTEAFF.

J is TRBJ2-1 and V is TRBV18; D possibly corresponds to TRBD1 (5 bases). This CDR3 is 17 amino acids long. Germline V gives CDR1 KGHSH, CDR2 LQKENI. The V end lost 3 bases, the J end lost 7 bases, and 22 bases lay between the germline ends. The DNA of the CDR3 is TGTGCCAGCTCACCCCCTCCCTCGACCCAGGGTCCTAATGAGCAGTTCTTC. It is translated as CASSPPPSTQGPNEQFF.

This sequence joins TRBV4-1 and TRBJ1-6; D is possibly TRBD1 (5 bases). V lost 1 base, J lost 5 bases, and 9 bases lay in between. The CDR3 contains 15 residues. The germline CDR1 and CDR2 sequences are MGHRA and YSYEKL. CDR3: CASSQGQGNNSPLHF. The DNA for the CDR3 is TGCGCCAGCAGCCAAGGTCAGGGTAATAATTCACCCCTCCACTTT.

V and J are TRBV30 and TRBJ2-2, with 8 bases fitting TRBD1. Unmatched junction bases numbered 4, after V lost 0 bases and J lost 4 bases. Looked up from germline, CDR1 is GTSNPN and CDR2 is SVGIG (reference sequence). The CDR3 covers 15 residues. CDR3 residues: CAWSVPDRVTGELFF. CDR3 DNA sequence: TGTGCCTGGAGTGTTCCGGACAGGGTCACCGGGGAGCTGTTTTTT.